This T cell receptor (beta chain) was identified in a study of blood T cell repertoires in COVID-19. In the study overall: Nucleic acid was either cDNA or gDNA, and it came from T cells, B-cell-depleted T cells, or PBMCs.

The method was immunoSEQ multiplex PCR; TCRdb's version includes in-frame clones alone and lacks a portion of them. This sample yields some 400,000 clones, of which about 87% are seen a single time; about 10% belongs to the top ten. CDR1 is MDHEN, CDR2 SYDVKM, per germline. The CDR3 covers 15 residues. V was clipped by 5 bases and J by 0 bases, with 11 bases between them. During active infection, Seattle patients enrolled and were then monitored through disease. The material sequenced was peripheral blood. V is TRBV28 and J is TRBJ1-3; unclear D gene. This receptor was taken from a woman younger than 45 with COVID-19, enrolled during active disease. The CDR3 region has the DNA TGTGCCAGCAGTGGGCAGTGGATCTCTGGAAACACCATATATTTT. It yields the protein CASSGQWISGNTIYF.